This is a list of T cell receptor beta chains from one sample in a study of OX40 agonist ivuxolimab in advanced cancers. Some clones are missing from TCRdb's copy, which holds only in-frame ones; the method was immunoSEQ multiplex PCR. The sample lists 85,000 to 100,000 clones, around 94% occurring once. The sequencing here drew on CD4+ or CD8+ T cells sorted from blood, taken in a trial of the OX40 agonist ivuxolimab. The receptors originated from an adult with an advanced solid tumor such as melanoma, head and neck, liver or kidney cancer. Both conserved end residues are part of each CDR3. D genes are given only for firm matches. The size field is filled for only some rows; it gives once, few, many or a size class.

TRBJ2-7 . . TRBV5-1 CASSSLEGEQYF TGCGCCAGCAGCTCCCTTGAGGGCGAGCAGTACTTC
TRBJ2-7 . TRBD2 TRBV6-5 CASSYSGTTPEQYF TGTGCCAGCAGTTACTCTGGGACTACTCCCGAGCAGTACTTC
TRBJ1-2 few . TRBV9 CASSPSLRLDGYTF TGTGCCAGCAGCCCCTCCCTTCGATTGGATGGCTACACCTTC
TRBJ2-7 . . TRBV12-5 CASGLSSYEQYF TGTGCTAGTGGTTTGAGCTCCTACGAGCAGTACTTC
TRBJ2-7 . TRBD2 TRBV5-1 CASSFLRTSGTYEQYF TGCGCCAGCAGCTTCTTAAGAACTAGCGGCACCTACGAGCAGTACTTC
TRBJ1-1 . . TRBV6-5 CASIASGTMNTEAFF TGTGCCAGCATTGCCTCCGGGACGATGAACACTGAAGCTTTCTTT
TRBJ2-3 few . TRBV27 CAPAEAVSTDTQYF TGTGCCCCAGCAGAGGCAGTCAGCACAGATACGCAGTATTTT
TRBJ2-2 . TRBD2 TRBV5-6 CASSLRGAGELFF TGTGCCAGCAGCTTGCGGGGGGCCGGGGAGCTGTTTTTT
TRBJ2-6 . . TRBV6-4 CASSPLSGANVLTF TGTGCCAGCAGTCCTCTCTCTGGGGCCAACGTCCTGACTTTC
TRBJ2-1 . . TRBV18 CASWGDISYNEQFF TGTGCCAGCTGGGGGGACATCTCCTACAATGAGCAGTTCTTC
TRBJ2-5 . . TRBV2 CASSEDFQETQYF TGTGCCAGCAGTGAGGACTTCCAAGAGACCCAGTACTTC
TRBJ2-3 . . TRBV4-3 CASSQDYLAGYTDTQYF TGCGCCAGCAGCCAAGATTATCTGGCGGGATACACAGATACGCAGTATTTT
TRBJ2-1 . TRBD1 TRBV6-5 CASSYGTGGYEQFF TGTGCCAGCAGTTACGGGACAGGGGGGTATGAGCAGTTCTTC
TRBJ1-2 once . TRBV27 CASSLLGADYGYTF TGTGCCAGCAGTTTATTAGGGGCCGACTATGGCTACACCTTC
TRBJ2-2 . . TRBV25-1 CASSENPAGELFF TGTGCCAGCAGTGAAAATCCCGCCGGGGAGCTGTTTTTT
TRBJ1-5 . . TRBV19 CASGNQPQHF TGTGCCTCAGGGAATCAGCCCCAGCATTTT
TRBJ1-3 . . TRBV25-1 CASSDWDAGGDTIYF TGTGCCAGCAGTGATTGGGACGCCGGAGGAGACACCATATATTTT
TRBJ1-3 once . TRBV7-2 CASSLGDPGGGGNTIYF TGTGCCAGCAGCTTAGGGGACCCGGGAGGGGGGGGAAACACCATATATTTT
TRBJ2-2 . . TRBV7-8 CASSLALGVSGELFF TGTGCCAGCAGCTTAGCGCTGGGGGTTAGCGGGGAGCTGTTTTTT
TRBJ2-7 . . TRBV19 CASSIANPGSYEQYF TGTGCCAGTAGTATAGCGAACCCGGGCTCCTACGAGCAGTACTTC
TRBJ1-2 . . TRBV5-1 CASSLEGYGYTF TGCGCCAGCAGCTTGGAGGGCTATGGCTACACCTTC
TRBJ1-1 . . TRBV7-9 CASSSRTVNTEAFF TGTGCCAGCAGCTCCAGGACCGTGAACACTGAAGCTTTCTTT
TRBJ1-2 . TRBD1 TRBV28 CASTLGGTANYGYTF TGTGCCAGCACCTTAGGGGGCACCGCTAACTATGGCTACACCTTC
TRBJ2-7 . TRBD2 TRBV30 CAWSAGLAGGAYEQYF TGTGCCTGGAGTGCGGGACTAGCGGGAGGAGCCTACGAGCAGTACTTC
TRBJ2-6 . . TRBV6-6 CASTSKGSGANVLTF TGTGCCAGCACCTCCAAGGGGTCTGGGGCCAACGTCCTGACTTTC
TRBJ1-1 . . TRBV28 CASSWSSGGLNTEAFF TGTGCCAGCAGTTGGTCATCCGGGGGATTGAACACTGAAGCTTTCTTT
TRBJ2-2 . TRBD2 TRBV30 CAWSGTSGSSSGELFF TGTGCCTGGAGTGGGACTAGCGGGAGTTCCTCCGGGGAGCTGTTTTTT
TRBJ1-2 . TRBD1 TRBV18 CASSSGQGGYGYTF TGTGCCAGCTCATCTGGACAGGGGGGCTATGGCTACACCTTC
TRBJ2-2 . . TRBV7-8 CASSLALRYTGELFF TGTGCCAGCAGCTTAGCGCTCAGATACACCGGGGAGCTGTTTTTT
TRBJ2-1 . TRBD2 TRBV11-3 CASSLRTSGSNEQFF TGTGCCAGCAGCTTAAGGACTAGCGGAAGCAATGAGCAGTTCTTC
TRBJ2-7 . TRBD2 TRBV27 CASSFSGATYEQYF TGTGCCAGCAGCTTTAGCGGGGCAACCTACGAGCAGTACTTC
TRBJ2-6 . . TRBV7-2 CASSLVSGANVLTF TGTGCCAGCAGCTTAGTTTCCGGGGCCAACGTCCTGACTTTC
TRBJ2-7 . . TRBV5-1 CASSLVLGSGGYEQYF TGCGCCAGCAGCTTGGTCCTGGGGTCAGGGGGGTACGAGCAGTACTTC
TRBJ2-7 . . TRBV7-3 CASSDTLGAPSSYEQYF TGTGCCAGCAGCGATACTTTGGGGGCCCCGAGCTCCTACGAGCAGTACTTC
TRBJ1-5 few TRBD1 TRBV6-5 CASTRQGANQPQHF TGTGCCAGCACCCGTCAGGGGGCGAATCAGCCCCAGCATTTT
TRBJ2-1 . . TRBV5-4 CASSLGGSQYNEQFF TGTGCCAGCAGCTTGGGGGGGTCCCAATACAATGAGCAGTTCTTC
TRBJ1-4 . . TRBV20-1 CSANTNEKLFF TGCAGTGCCAATACTAATGAAAAACTGTTTTTT
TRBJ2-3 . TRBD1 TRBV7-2 CASSLVVTGSTDTQYF TGTGCCAGCAGCTTAGTGGTGACAGGGAGCACAGATACGCAGTATTTT
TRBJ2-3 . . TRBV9 CASSGGAISTDTQYF TGTGCCAGCAGCGGGGGGGCAATTAGCACAGATACGCAGTATTTT